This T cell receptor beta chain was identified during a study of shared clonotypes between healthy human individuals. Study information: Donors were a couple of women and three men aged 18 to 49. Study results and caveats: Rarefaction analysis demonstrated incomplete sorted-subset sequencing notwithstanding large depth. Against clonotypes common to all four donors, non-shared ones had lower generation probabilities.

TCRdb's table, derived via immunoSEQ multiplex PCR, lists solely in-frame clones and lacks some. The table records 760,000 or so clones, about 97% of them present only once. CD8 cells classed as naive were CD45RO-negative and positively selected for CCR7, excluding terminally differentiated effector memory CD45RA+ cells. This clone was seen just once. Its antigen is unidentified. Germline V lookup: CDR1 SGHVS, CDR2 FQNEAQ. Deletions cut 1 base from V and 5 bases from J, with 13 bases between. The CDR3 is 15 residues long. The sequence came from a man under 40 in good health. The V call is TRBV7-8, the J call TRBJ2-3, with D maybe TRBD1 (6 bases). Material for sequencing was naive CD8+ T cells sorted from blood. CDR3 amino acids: CASSLVEGVGDTQYF. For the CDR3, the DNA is TGTGCCAGCAGCTTAGTCGAGGGGGTGGGAGATACGCAGTATTTT.